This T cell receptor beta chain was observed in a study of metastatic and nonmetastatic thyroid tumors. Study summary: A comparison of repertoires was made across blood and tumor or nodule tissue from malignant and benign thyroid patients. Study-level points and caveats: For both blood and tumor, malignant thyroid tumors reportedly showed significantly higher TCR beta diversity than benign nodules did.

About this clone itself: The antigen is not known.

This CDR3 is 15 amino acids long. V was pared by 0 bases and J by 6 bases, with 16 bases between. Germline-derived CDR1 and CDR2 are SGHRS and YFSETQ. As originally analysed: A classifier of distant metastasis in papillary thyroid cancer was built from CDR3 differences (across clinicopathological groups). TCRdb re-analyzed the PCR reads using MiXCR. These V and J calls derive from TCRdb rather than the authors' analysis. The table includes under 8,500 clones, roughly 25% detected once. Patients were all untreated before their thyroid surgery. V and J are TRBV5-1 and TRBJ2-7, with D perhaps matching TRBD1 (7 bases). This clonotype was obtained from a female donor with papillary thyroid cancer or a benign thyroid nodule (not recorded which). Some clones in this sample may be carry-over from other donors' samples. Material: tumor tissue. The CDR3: CASSLGGTEASEQYF. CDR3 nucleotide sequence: TGCGCCAGCAGCTTGGGCGGGACAGAGGCTAGCGAGCAGTACTTC.